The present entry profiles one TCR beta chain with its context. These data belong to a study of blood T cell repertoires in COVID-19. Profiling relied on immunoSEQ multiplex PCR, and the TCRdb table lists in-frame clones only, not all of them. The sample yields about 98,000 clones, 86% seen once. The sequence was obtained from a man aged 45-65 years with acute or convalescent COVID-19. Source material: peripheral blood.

The CDR3 sequence: CASSIKASGTEAFF. DNA for the CDR3: TGTGCCAGTAGTATAAAGGCGTCAGGTACTGAAGCTTTCTTT. The rearrangement links TRBV19 to TRBJ1-1; unclear D gene. V shed 2 bases and J shed 5 bases, with 12 bases lying between them. The CDR3 runs to 14 residues. Germline V gene sequence: CDR1 LNHDA, CDR2 SQIVND (reference sequence).